Shown below are 16 T cell receptor beta chains from a single sample sequenced in a study of early T cells in non-severe SARS-CoV-2 infection listed by TCRdb under 2021. The method was 5' RACE. Data came from a NextSeq 500. TCRdb reprocessed the public reads (quality trimming at Q25 with fastp, clone calling with MiXCR) and kept in-frame beta chains. Rows merge per CDR3 protein into single entries with the most common DNA and genes. This sample is represented by roughly 34,000 distinct CDR3 sequences; approximately 7.1% of them were singletons. About 12% of the sample is held by the ten biggest clonotypes. Sequencing was performed on whole blood, taken at baseline. The receptors shown here come from an adult who was a healthcare worker with PCR-confirmed SARS-CoV-2 infection or an uninfected control (not recorded which).

This chain connects TRBV20-1 to TRBJ1-1; a possible D gene is TRBD1 (6 bases). The germline CDR1 and CDR2 sequences are DFQATT and SNEGSKA (reference sequence). This CDR3 comprises 15 residues. V gave up 3 bases and J gave up 0 bases, with 14 bases separating them. This CDR3 is CSASKVGGLNTEAFF. CDR3 in DNA: TGCAGTGCTAGTAAGGTAGGGGGGTTGAACACTGAAGCTTTCTTT.

This clonotype came up many times. The chain combines TRBV9 with TRBJ2-1; D perhaps matches TRBD2 (6 bases). The CDR3 runs 15 residues. The ends were cut back, 0 bases at V and 6 bases at J, with 13 bases in the middle. CDR1 SGDLS and CDR2 YYNGEE come from the germline V gene. In nucleotides, the CDR3 is TGTGCCAGCAGCGTAGGTCGGGAGTTCCTCAATGAGCAGTTCTTC. This translates into CASSVGREFLNEQFF.

A few counts support this clonotype. The rearrangement links TRBV12-3 or TRBV12-4 to TRBJ2-3, with D perhaps given as TRBD1 or TRBD2 (6 bases each). The CDR3 contains 18 residues. Between the trimmed V and J ends, which lost 2 bases and 1 base, there was a span of 19 bases. DNA for the CDR3: TGTGCCAGCAGTTTAACAGGGACATGGGGGAGGCGCACAGATACGCAGTATTTT. It yields the protein CASSLTGTWGRRTDTQYF.

The DNA of the CDR3 is TGTGCCAGCAGTTACTCGGGACTAGCGGGAGTTTACTACGAGCAGTACTTC. Translated, it gives CASSYSGLAGVYYEQYF. This chain uses TRBV6-6 with TRBJ2-7; 14 bases are a match to TRBD2. There are 17 residues in the CDR3. V gave up 0 bases and J gave up 3 bases; unmatched junction bases: 4. Germline V gives CDR1 MNHNY, CDR2 SVGAGI (reference sequence).

The chain uses TRBV25-1 and TRBJ2-5; 7 bases line up with TRBD2. In germline, CDR1 is MGHDK, CDR2 SYGVNS. CDR3 length: 18 residues. The ends lost 4 bases at V and 0 bases at J; junction bases unmatched: 14. CDR3 sequence reads: CASSGPSGGGEHQETQYF. The CDR3 bases are TGTGCCAGCAGTGGGCCTTCCGGGGGAGGGGAACACCAAGAGACCCAGTACTTC.

The chain has TRBV20-1 and TRBJ2-7, with D possibly being TRBD1 (5 bases). Trimming pared 5 bases from V and 2 bases from J, leaving 10 bases between. The V gene's germline CDR1 is DFQATT and CDR2 SNEGSKA (reference sequence). CDR3 size: 12 residues. The CDR3 region has the DNA TGCAGTGCTCCCGACAGAGCCTACGAGCAGTACTTC. This sequence encodes CSAPDRAYEQYF.

This clonotype was detected many times. The chain carries TRBV5-5 and TRBJ1-2, with TRBD1 as a possible D gene (6 bases). This CDR3 spans 17 amino acids. V gave up 4 bases and J gave up 5 bases, with 24 bases separating them. Germline values: CDR1 SGHKS, CDR2 YYEKEE (reference sequence). CDR3 residues: CASSPFPGVGAVYGYTF. The CDR3 region has the DNA TGTGCCAGCAGCCCGTTTCCCGGGGTGGGGGCCGTATATGGCTACACCTTC.

For this clonotype: One junction end does not reproduce the germline sequence, and a read error may be involved. This chain uses TRBV11-2 with TRBJ1-1; the D gene is possibly TRBD1 (6 bases). Germline CDR1 reads SGHAT; CDR2 reads FQNNGV. The CDR3 covers 13 residues. The CDR3 spells CASSFDRNIEAFF. CDR3 nucleotide sequence: TGTGCCAGCAGCTTCGACAGGAACATTGAAGCTTTCTTT.

The V gene is TRBV7-9, the J gene TRBJ2-3; no firm D call. V dropped 3 bases and J dropped 2 bases, with 6 bases sitting between them. From germline, CDR1 is SEHNR and CDR2 FQNEAQ (reference sequence). The CDR3 covers 13 residues. CDR3 nucleotide sequence: TGTGCCAGCAGCTTTGGCATCACAGATACGCAGTATTTT. Amino acid sequence: CASSFGITDTQYF.

This clonotype occurred many times. This chain joins TRBV11-2 and TRBJ2-1, with TRBD1 as a possible D gene (6 bases). Trimming took 5 bases from V and 12 from J, leaving 11 bases between them. The CDR3 length is 11 residues. CDR1 and CDR2 from the germline V gene are SGHAT and FQNNGV. This CDR3 reads CASSPGVGQFF. The CDR3 coding sequence is TGTGCCAGCAGCCCAGGGGTTGGGCAGTTCTTC.

This clonotype was seen more than once but under ten times. This sequence joins TRBV3-1 and TRBJ1-1; TRBD1 is a possible D gene (5 bases). Trimming pared 0 bases from V and 9 bases from J, leaving 5 bases between. The CDR3 has 11 amino acids. Germline V gene lookup returns CDR1 LGHDT and CDR2 YNNKEL (reference sequence). The chain's CDR3 is CASSQEGQAFF. The CDR3, as DNA: TGTGCCAGCAGCCAAGAGGGGCAAGCTTTCTTT.

This clonotype was observed a handful of times. This chain uses TRBV14 with TRBJ2-1, with 8 bases identical to TRBD2. There are 17 residues in the CDR3. From germline, CDR1 is SGHDN and CDR2 FVKESK. V trimming: 1 base; J trimming: 2 bases; junction bases outside the gene matches: 7. CDR3 in DNA: TGTGCCAGCAGCCAAGTCGTAGCGGGATCAGCCTACAATGAGCAGTTCTTC. Translation: CASSQVVAGSAYNEQFF. The full variable domain, rest sourced from reference TRBV14 and TRBJ2-1, is EAGVTQFPSHSVIEKGQTVTLRCDPISGHDNLYWYRRVMGKEIKFLLHFVKESKQDESGMPNNRFLAERTGGTYSTLKVQPAELEDSGVYFCASSQVVAGSAYNEQFFGPGTRLTVL.

This clonotype has at least ten counts. The rearrangement uses TRBV6-2 or TRBV6-3 and TRBJ2-5; TRBD2 might be the D (6 bases). Deletions cut 4 bases from V and 0 bases from J, with 15 bases between. From germline, CDR1 is MNHEY and CDR2 SVGEGT. This CDR3 spans 16 amino acids. The CDR3 DNA follows: TGTGCCAGCAGTTCTTTAGCGGCCAGGAACCAAGAGACCCAGTACTTC. Translating gives CASSSLAARNQETQYF.

In the case of this clonotype: It is likely a read error, because the conserved phenylalanine at the end of the CDR3 is missing. The gene calls are TRBV4-3 and TRBJ1-1, with D hard to call. Trimming removed 1 base from V and 0 bases from J, with 6 bases in between. The CDR3 is 14 amino acids. Per the germline V gene, CDR1 is LGHNA and CDR2 is YSLEER. This CDR3 reads CASSQGRLNTEAFS. CDR3 sequence (DNA): TGCGCCAGCAGCCAAGGTCGATTGAACACTGAAGCTTTCTCT.

A few counts support this clonotype. The gene calls are TRBV29-1 and TRBJ2-3; D may be TRBD1 (5 bases). Germline V gene lookup returns CDR1 SQVTM and CDR2 ANQGSEA. With 2 bases removed from V and 0 bases from J, the gap between germline ends came to 6 bases. This CDR3 is built from 13 residues. CDR3 nucleotides: TGCAGCGTTGAAACAGGTAGCACAGATACGCAGTATTTT. Its protein product is CSVETGSTDTQYF.

In this sample, this clonotype turned up many times. The chain combines TRBV12-5 with TRBJ2-2; weak D call: TRBD1 (5 bases). This CDR3 is built from 14 residues. The V gene's germline CDR1 is LGHNT and CDR2 FRNRAP. V was cut by 8 bases and J by 6 bases, with 16 bases left in between. The CDR3 loop is CASRSSGFSGELFF. The DNA for the CDR3 is TGTGCTAGTCGATCTTCAGGGTTTTCCGGGGAGCTGTTTTTT.